Shown below are 29 T cell receptor beta chains from a single sample sequenced in a study of blood T cell repertoires in COVID-19. The table came from immunoSEQ multiplex PCR; TCRdb's copy has only in-frame clones and leaves some out. The sample shows about 320,000 clones, roughly nine tenths of them seen only once. Sample: PBMCs or T cells enriched from blood (not recorded which). These TCRs come from a woman under 40 who had recovered from COVID-19.

The J gene is TRBJ1-6, the V gene TRBV5-1, with TRBD1 matching over 7 bases. Germline V CDR1 and CDR2: SGHRS, YFSETQ. V was pared by 3 bases and J by 9 bases, with 6 bases of the junction left unmatched. The CDR3 is 14 amino acids. The CDR3 loop is CASSSGGQGSPLHF. The CDR3 bases are TGCGCCAGCAGCTCAGGGGGTCAGGGTTCACCCCTCCACTTT.

The chain is built from TRBV19 and TRBJ1-5; tentative D call: TRBD1 (6 bases). CDR3 length: 16 amino acids. CDR1 is LNHDA and CDR2 is SQIVND in the germline V gene (reference sequence). The germline V and J ends were trimmed by 6 bases and 2 bases, with 17 bases remaining between them. The CDR3 DNA reads TGTGCCAGTAGCTACGCAAACAGGGTTGGCAATCAGCCCCAGCATTTT. Translation gives CASSYANRVGNQPQHF.

V usage is TRBV19 and J usage is TRBJ2-2, with 11 bases matching TRBD2. This CDR3 is 16 amino acids long. After removal of 3 bases from V and 7 bases from J, the junction contained 7 bases not matched to a gene. CDR1 is LNHDA and CDR2 is SQIVND in the germline V gene (reference sequence). In nucleotides, the CDR3 is TGTGCCAGTAGTATCCCTAGCGGGGGGTTTATCGGGGAGCTGTTTTTT. It translates to CASSIPSGGFIGELFF.

V usage is TRBV25-1 and J usage is TRBJ1-2; TRBD1 matches at 7 bases. V was clipped by 6 bases and J by 4 bases; unmatched bases: 11. CDR1 is MGHDK and CDR2 is SYGVNS in the germline V gene. The CDR3 sequence is 15 residues long. CDR3: CASRGRQGGGYGYTF. CDR3 bases: TGTGCCAGCAGAGGCCGACAGGGCGGCGGCTATGGCTACACCTTC.

The genes are TRBV12-3 or TRBV12-4 and TRBJ2-7; D might be TRBD2 (7 bases). CDR3 size: 13 residues. V was trimmed by 4 bases and J by 6 bases, leaving 13 bases between them. The CDR3 reads CASSWAGAREQYF. The CDR3 nucleotides read TGTGCCAGCAGTTGGGCGGGGGCGCGCGAGCAGTACTTC.

The V call is TRBV30, the J call TRBJ1-1; maybe TRBD1 (5 bases). Germline loops: CDR1 GTSNPN, CDR2 SVGIG (reference sequence). V lost 4 bases and J 8 bases, leaving 17 bases between the germline ends. The CDR3 extends over 13 amino acids. The DNA for the CDR3 is TGTGCCTGGACTCCTAACAGGAGCGGGGAAGCTTTCTTT. As protein: CAWTPNRSGEAFF.

This chain joins TRBV29-1 and TRBJ1-2; 12 bases line up with TRBD1. The CDR3 has 13 residues. Germline CDR1 and CDR2: SQVTM and ANQGSEA. V shed 6 bases and J 4 bases; nucleotides not matched to a gene: 3. Written as DNA, the CDR3 is TGCAGCGTCGGGACAGGGGGCGGCTATGGCTACACCTTC. Encoded protein: CSVGTGGGYGYTF.

The chain employs TRBV7-6 and TRBJ1-5; a weak D match, TRBD1 (6 bases). The CDR3 spans 16 residues. Germline CDR1 and CDR2: SGHVS and FNYEAQ. Trimming shortened V by 1 base and J by 1 base, and 11 bases separated the two germline ends. The CDR3 sequence: CASSLGTVGSNQPQHF. The CDR3 DNA follows: TGTGCCAGCAGCTTAGGGACAGTCGGAAGCAATCAGCCCCAGCATTTT.

J is TRBJ1-2 and V is TRBV10-3; perhaps TRBD1 as D (5 bases). Trimming took 10 bases from V and 2 from J, leaving 20 bases between them. Looked up from germline, CDR1 is ENHRY and CDR2 is SYGVKD. The CDR3 covers 15 residues. In nucleotides, the CDR3 is TGTGCCACCGGAAGCTCTAGGGGAATCAACTATGGCTACACCTTC. Its protein is CATGSSRGINYGYTF.

This clone occurred a few times. Distinct nucleotide sequences in the sample also encode this CDR3. The genes are TRBV5-1 and TRBJ1-1; D not resolved. The CDR3 loop spans 13 amino acids. V lost 0 bases and J 0 bases, leaving 3 bases between the germline ends. The germline V gene encodes CDR1 SGHRS and CDR2 YFSETQ. CDR3 DNA: TGCGCCAGCAGCTTGGCGGTGAACACTGAAGCTTTCTTT. As protein: CASSLAVNTEAFF.

The CDR3 DNA is TGTGCCAGCAGCCCCGGGGGGGGGTGGGAGCAGTTCTTC. It codes for CASSPGGGWEQFF. The chain employs TRBV6-5 and TRBJ2-1; TRBD2 matches 8 bases. The CDR3 totals 13 residues. J was trimmed by 10 bases and V by 6 bases; bases with no gene match: 8. CDR1 and CDR2 (germline): MNHEY, SVGAGI.

In regard to this clone: Distinct nucleotide sequences in the sample also encode this CDR3. The chain uses TRBV18 and TRBJ1-2; possible D gene TRBD1, 5 bases. Germline V lookup: CDR1 KGHSH, CDR2 LQKENI. Deletions cut 2 bases from V and 2 bases from J, with 6 bases between. The CDR3 is made up of 13 amino acids. Here the CDR3 DNA reads TGTGCCAGCTCACCAGACAGAAACTATGGCTACACCTTC. Translation gives CASSPDRNYGYTF.

The V call is TRBV11-2, the J call TRBJ2-5; TRBD1 matches at 7 bases. J lost 5 bases, V lost 3 bases, and 6 bases had no gene match. The germline CDR1 and CDR2 sequences are SGHAT and FQNNGV. CDR3 length: 14 amino acids. In DNA, the CDR3 is TGTGCCAGCAGCTTTAGAGGGGGCTTGGAGACCCAGTACTTC. It is translated as CASSFRGGLETQYF.

The rearrangement uses TRBV4-1 and TRBJ2-1, with 10 bases identical to TRBD2. From germline, CDR1 is MGHRA and CDR2 YSYEKL. This CDR3 contains 16 residues. Losses at the gene ends were 4 bases for V and 8 bases for J; bases not matched to a gene: 11. CDR3 region: CASSLGQAGGPHEQFF. The CDR3 nucleotides are TGCGCCAGCAGCCTCGGCCAAGCGGGGGGGCCCCATGAGCAGTTCTTC.

CDR3 nucleotides: TGTGCTAGAGGGGGAGCCACCGGGGAGCTGTTTTTT. The encoded protein is CARGGATGELFF. This chain uses TRBV30 with TRBJ2-2; the D gene is possibly TRBD1 (6 bases). The CDR3 runs 12 residues. Germline CDR1 and CDR2: GTSNPN and SVGIG (reference sequence).

The gene calls are TRBV19 and TRBJ2-7; TRBD2 might be the D (5 bases). Trimming shortened V by 2 bases and J by 4 bases, and 33 bases separated the two germline ends. CDR3 length equals 21 residues. Germline CDR1 and CDR2: LNHDA and SQIVND (reference sequence). The CDR3 sequence is CASSIRRLNPGQAVGGYEQYF. The CDR3, as DNA: TGTGCCAGTAGTATACGGAGGTTGAACCCTGGGCAGGCGGTCGGCGGGTACGAGCAGTACTTC.

The V and J genes are TRBV5-1 and TRBJ1-6; TRBD1 might be the D (6 bases). CDR3 size: 16 residues. V lost 4 bases, J lost 2 bases, and 13 bases lay in between. CDR1 SGHRS and CDR2 YFSETQ come from the germline V gene. The CDR3, as DNA: TGCGCCAGCAGCCCCAGCCGGGACACCTATAATTCACCCCTCCACTTT. Amino acids: CASSPSRDTYNSPLHF.

This rearrangement joins TRBV6-5 to TRBJ1-1; TRBD1 agrees at 7 bases. In germline, CDR1 is MNHEY, CDR2 SVGAGI. The CDR3 is 13 residues long. The V and J ends lost 6 bases and 5 bases, in that order; junction bases with no gene match: 6. The CDR3 DNA follows: TGTGCCAGCAGCCTACAGGGGTATACTGAAGCTTTCTTT. It specifies CASSLQGYTEAFF.

The J gene is TRBJ1-3, the V gene TRBV5-1; a weak D match, TRBD1 (6 bases). V was shortened by 0 bases and J by 2 bases, with 6 bases between the two germline ends. The CDR3 sequence is 14 residues long. Germline lookup yields CDR1 SGHRS and CDR2 YFSETQ. Written as DNA, the CDR3 is TGCGCCAGCAGCTTGGACAGGGCTGGAAACACCATATATTTT. It yields the protein CASSLDRAGNTIYF.

This clone was detected once. The junction differs from germline at one of its ends, possibly a read error. V and J are TRBV7-2 and TRBJ2-1; 10 positions agree with TRBD2. The germline CDR1 and CDR2 sequences are SGHTA and FQGNSA. The CDR3 has 15 amino acids. The DNA for the CDR3 is TGTGCCAGCAGTTTAGCGGGGGGAACCTCCAATGAGCAGTTCTTC. It codes for CASSLAGGTSNEQFF.

The chain has TRBV2 and TRBJ2-4; 8 bases agree with TRBD2. After removal of 7 bases from V and 1 base from J, the junction contained 9 bases not matched to a gene. The CDR3 is 16 residues long. Germline V CDR1 and CDR2: SNHLY, FYNNEI. CDR3 nucleotide sequence: TGTGCCAGCACCCCACGGGAGGGCGAGGCCAAAAACATTCAGTACTTC. Amino acids: CASTPREGEAKNIQYF. Complete variable domain (other parts from reference TRBV2 and TRBJ2-4): EPEVTQTPSHQVTQMGQEVILRCVPISNHLYFYWYRQILGQKVEFLVSFYNNEISEKSEIFDDQFSVERPDGSNFTLKIRSTKLEDSAMYFCASTPREGEAKNIQYFGAGTRLSVL.

The V gene is TRBV30, the J gene TRBJ1-2; possible D gene TRBD1, 5 bases. The CDR3 has 12 amino acids. Germline CDR1 is GTSNPN and CDR2 is SVGIG (reference sequence). Between the trimmed V and J ends, which lost 5 bases and 4 bases, there was a span of 11 bases. The CDR3 DNA sequence: TGTGCCTGGGCGCCCGGGGGCTATGGCTACACCTTC. Translated: CAWAPGGYGYTF.

V and J are TRBV30 and TRBJ1-5; no clear D gene. Between the trimmed V and J ends, which lost 2 bases and 1 base, there was a span of 6 bases. The germline V gene has CDR1 GTSNPN and CDR2 SVGIG (reference sequence). The CDR3 has 13 amino acids. CDR3 coding DNA: TGTGCCTGGAGTTCGGGAAGCAATCAGCCCCAGCATTTT. Amino acid sequence: CAWSSGSNQPQHF.

The CDR3 region is CASSEYWDRVTSPLHF. Here the CDR3 DNA reads TGTGCCAGCAGTGAATACTGGGACAGGGTTACTTCACCCCTCCACTTT. The chain recombines TRBV6-1 with TRBJ1-6, with 9 bases identical to TRBD1. There are 16 residues in the CDR3. Losses at the gene ends were 2 bases for V and 9 bases for J; bases not matched to a gene: 8. Germline V gene lookup returns CDR1 MNHNS and CDR2 SASEGT.

This clone came up once. The J gene is TRBJ1-5, the V gene TRBV7-2; D gene uncertain. This CDR3 contains 15 residues. The V gene's germline CDR1 is SGHTA and CDR2 FQGNSA. The V and J ends lost 1 base and 5 bases respectively, with 12 bases between them. Here the CDR3 reads CASSLVEGRDQPQHF. In DNA, the CDR3 is TGTGCCAGCAGCTTAGTAGAGGGAAGGGATCAGCCCCAGCATTTT.

This clone was detected once. V usage is TRBV11-2 and J usage is TRBJ2-7, with D maybe TRBD1 (6 bases). Trimming pared 5 bases from V and 6 bases from J, leaving 20 bases between. The CDR3 length is 15 residues. Germline CDR1 SGHAT, CDR2 FQNNGV. The CDR3 DNA sequence: TGTGCCAGCAGCCCGACGACGGTCAGGGGTGTCGAGCAGTACTTC. This codes for CASSPTTVRGVEQYF.

This clone is a singleton in its sample. This sequence joins TRBV15 and TRBJ1-5; TRBD1 aligns across 7 bases. CDR3 length: 14 amino acids. Losses at the gene ends were 9 bases for V and 3 bases for J; bases not matched to a gene: 8. CDR1 LNHNV and CDR2 YYDKDF come from the germline V gene (reference sequence). CDR3 coding DNA: TGTGCCACTAGGGGGCAGGGTGACAATCAGCCCCAGCATTTT. Its translation is CATRGQGDNQPQHF.

The V and J genes are TRBV11-3 and TRBJ1-1; D gene ambiguous. Germline-derived CDR1 and CDR2 are SGHNT and YENEEA. The CDR3 is made up of 17 amino acids. V gave up 0 bases and J gave up 0 bases, with 14 bases separating them. The CDR3 region has the DNA TGTGCCAGCAGCTTAGATGTTTTTTCCCTACTGAACACTGAAGCTTTCTTT. This sequence encodes CASSLDVFSLLNTEAFF.

This clone was recorded once. The rearrangement links TRBV4-1 to TRBJ1-1; D gene ambiguous. The CDR3 is made up of 14 amino acids. Deletions cut 0 bases from V and 6 bases from J, with 11 bases between. CDR1 MGHRA and CDR2 YSYEKL come from the germline V gene. CDR3 sequence: CASSQDPYIPEAFF. CDR3 DNA: TGCGCCAGCAGCCAAGACCCTTACATACCTGAAGCTTTCTTT.